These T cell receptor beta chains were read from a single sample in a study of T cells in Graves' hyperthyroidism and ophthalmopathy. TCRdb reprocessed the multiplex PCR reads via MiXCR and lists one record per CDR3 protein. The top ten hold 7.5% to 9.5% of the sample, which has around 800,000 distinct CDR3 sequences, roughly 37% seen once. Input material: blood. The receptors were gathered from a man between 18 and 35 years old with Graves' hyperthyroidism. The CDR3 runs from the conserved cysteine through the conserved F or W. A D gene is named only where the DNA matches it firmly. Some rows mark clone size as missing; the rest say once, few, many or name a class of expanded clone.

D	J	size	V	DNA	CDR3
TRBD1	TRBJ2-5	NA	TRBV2	TGTGCCATAAGCCGGACAGGGGTTTGGGAGACCCAGTACTTC	CAISRTGVWETQYF
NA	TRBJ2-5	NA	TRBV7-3	TGTGCCAGCAGCTTGGCCGCGGAGGGGACCCAGTACTTC	CASSLAAEGTQYF
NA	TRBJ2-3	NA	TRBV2	TGCGCCAGCACAAGGACTGTTACCGATACGCAGTATTTT	CASTRTVTDTQYF
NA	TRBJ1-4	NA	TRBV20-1	TGCAGTGCTAGGGGGGGGCTGGCTAATGAAAAACTGTTTTTT	CSARGGLANEKLFF
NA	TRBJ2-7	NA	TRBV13	TGTGCCAGCAGCTTACGTGCACGGGCCTACGAGCAGTACTTC	CASSLRARAYEQYF
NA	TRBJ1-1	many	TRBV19	TGTGCCAGTAGGGATGGAGCTATGAACACTGAAGCTTTCTTT	CASRDGAMNTEAFF
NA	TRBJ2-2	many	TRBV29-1	TGCAGCGTGACAGGTGCCCGGGGCACCGGGGAGCTGTTTTTT	CSVTGARGTGELFF
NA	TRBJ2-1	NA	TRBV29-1	TGCAGCGTGGCACAAGCGGACCGGGATGAGCAGTTCTTC	CSVAQADRDEQFF
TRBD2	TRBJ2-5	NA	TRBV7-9	TGCGCCAGCAGTCCGAGGACTAGCGGGATCGAGACCCAGTACTTC	CASSPRTSGIETQYF
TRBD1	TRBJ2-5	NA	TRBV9	TGTGCCAGCAGCAGCCGGGACAGGGGGTTCCAAGAGACCCAGTACTTC	CASSSRDRGFQETQYF
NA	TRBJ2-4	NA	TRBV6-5	TGTGCCAGCAGCCAATCCCGGGACATTCAGTACTTC	CASSQSRDIQYF
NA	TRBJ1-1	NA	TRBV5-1	TGCGCCAGCAGCGCCCGACAGTCCCCGGGGACTGAAGCTTTCTTT	CASSARQSPGTEAFF
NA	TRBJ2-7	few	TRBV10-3	TGTGCCATCAGTGGGGGGGTGGTTGAGCAGTACTTC	CAISGGVVEQYF
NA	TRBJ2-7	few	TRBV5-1	TGCGCCAGCAGCCCCCTACAGAGCTCCTACGAGCAGTACTTC	CASSPLQSSYEQYF
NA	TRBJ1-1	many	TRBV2	TGTGCCAGCATGGCAGGGATGAACACTGAAGCTTTCTTT	CASMAGMNTEAFF
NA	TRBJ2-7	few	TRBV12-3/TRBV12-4	TGTGCCAGCAGCCCACAGGGAGACCACGAGCAGTACTTC	CASSPQGDHEQYF
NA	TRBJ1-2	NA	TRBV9	TGTGCCAGCAGATCCCCGATTGAGCAACGCCAGAGCTATGGCTACACCTTC	CASRSPIEQRQSYGYTF
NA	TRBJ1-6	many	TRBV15	TGTGCCACCAGCAGATCGCCGGTGCCAAATTCACCCCTCCACTTT	CATSRSPVPNSPLHF
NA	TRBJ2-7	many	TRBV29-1	TGCAGCGTTGAAAACCCCCAGGGAGCTGAGCAGTACTTC	CSVENPQGAEQYF
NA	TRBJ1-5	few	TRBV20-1	TGCAGTGCTAGGGGGGCGGGGGGCAATCAGCCCCAGCATTTT	CSARGAGGNQPQHF
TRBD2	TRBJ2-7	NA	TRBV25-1	TGTGCCAGCAGAGGGGCGGGGGTCCCTAGCTCCTACGAGCAGTACTTC	CASRGAGVPSSYEQYF
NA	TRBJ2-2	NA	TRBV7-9	TGTGCCAGCAGTGGTGGACACGCGCGCACCGGGGAGCTGTTTTTT	CASSGGHARTGELFF
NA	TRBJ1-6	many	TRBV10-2	TGCGCCAGCAGTGATGGGGACGATTCACCCCTCCACTTT	CASSDGDDSPLHF
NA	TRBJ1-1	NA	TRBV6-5	TGTGCCAGCAGTTACTCGGGGGGAGACAAGGGTCCTGAAGCTTTCTTT	CASSYSGGDKGPEAFF
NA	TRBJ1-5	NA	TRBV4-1	TGCGCCAGCAGCCAAGCTGGGGGCGTTGGCAATCAGCCCCAGCATTTT	CASSQAGGVGNQPQHF
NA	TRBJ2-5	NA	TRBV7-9	TGTGCCAGCAGCCAAGACGGCTCCGGAGAGACCCAGTACTTC	CASSQDGSGETQYF
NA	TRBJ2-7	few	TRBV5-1	TGCGCCAGCAGCTTGGGTATAGACGCCTACGAGCAGTACTTC	CASSLGIDAYEQYF
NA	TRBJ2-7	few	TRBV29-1	TGCAGCGTTGAAGTGGGGGCTCCCCCCCACGAGCAGTACTTC	CSVEVGAPPHEQYF
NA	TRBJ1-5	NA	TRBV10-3	TGTGCCAGCAGCGTAGGCCCGAGAAGCAATCAGCCCCAGCATTTT	CASSVGPRSNQPQHF
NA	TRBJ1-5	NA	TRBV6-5	TGTGCCAGCAGCCACCGGGATCAGCCCCAGCGTTTT	CASSHRDQPQRF
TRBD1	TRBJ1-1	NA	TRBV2	TGTGCCAGCAGAACGGGACAGGGCGGGGGCACTGAAGCTTTCTTT	CASRTGQGGGTEAFF
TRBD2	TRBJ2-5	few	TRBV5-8	TGTGCCAGCAGCTCAAGCGGGGGCCCGGTCCAGTACTTC	CASSSSGGPVQYF
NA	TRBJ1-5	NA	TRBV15	TGTGCCAGCAGCTCCCTTCTCAGCCAGCCCCAGCATTTT	CASSSLLSQPQHF
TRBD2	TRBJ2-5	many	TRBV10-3	TGTGCCATCAGTGAAGGACTAGCCCGAGATCAAGAGACCCAGTACTTC	CAISEGLARDQETQYF
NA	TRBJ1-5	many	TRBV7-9	TGTGCCAGCAGTACGGACCAGGGGTTTGGGCAGCCCCAGCATTTT	CASSTDQGFGQPQHF
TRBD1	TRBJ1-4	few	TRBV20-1	TGCAGTGCTAGAGATTACAGGGGGGAGCGAGAAAAACTGTTTTTT	CSARDYRGEREKLFF
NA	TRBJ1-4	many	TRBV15	TGTGCCACCAGCTCCCCGGCGGCAGGGAGGCGAAAACTGTTTTTT	CATSSPAAGRRKLFF
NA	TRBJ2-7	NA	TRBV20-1	TGCAGTGCTAGGGTAGGGGGGCTATCCGAGCAGTACTTC	CSARVGGLSEQYF
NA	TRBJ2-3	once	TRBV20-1	TGCAGTGCTGCCCGGACTGGGACAATATCAGATACGCAGTATTTT	CSAARTGTISDTQYF
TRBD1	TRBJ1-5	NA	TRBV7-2	TGTGCCAGTAGTTTGACCGGGACAGGGGGCTGGGCCCAGCATTTT	CASSLTGTGGWAQHF
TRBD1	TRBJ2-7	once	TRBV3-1	TGTGCCAGCAGCCAAGCAGCGACAGGGCCTTACGAGCAGTACTTC	CASSQAATGPYEQYF
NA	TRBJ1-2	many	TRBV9	TGTGCCAGCAGCGTAGACGATAGGGCCGATCCCTATGGCTACACCTTC	CASSVDDRADPYGYTF
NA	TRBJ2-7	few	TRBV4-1	TGCGCCAGCAGCCACAGTCCCTACGAGCAGTACTTC	CASSHSPYEQYF
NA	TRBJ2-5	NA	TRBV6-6	TGTGCCAGTTACAGCTGGGCGGCAGAGACCCAGTACTTC	CASYSWAAETQYF
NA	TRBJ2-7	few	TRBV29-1	TGCAGCGTTCGTTCCCCTAGGGACTCCTACGAGCAGTACTTC	CSVRSPRDSYEQYF
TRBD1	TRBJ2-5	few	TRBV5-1	TGCGCCAGCAGCTTGGGAGCTGACAGGGGACGGGAGACCCAGTACTTC	CASSLGADRGRETQYF
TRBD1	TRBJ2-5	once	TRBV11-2	TGTGCCAGCAGCTTCGGGACAGGGTTGACCCAGTACTTC	CASSFGTGLTQYF
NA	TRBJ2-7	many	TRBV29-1	TGCAGCGTTGAGGTCGAGGGAAGCTCCTACGAGCAGTACTTC	CSVEVEGSSYEQYF
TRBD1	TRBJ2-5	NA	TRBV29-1	TGCAGCGCGACAGGGGCGCCACTTCAAGAGACCCAGTACTTC	CSATGAPLQETQYF
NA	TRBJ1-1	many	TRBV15	TGTGCCACCAGCAGAGATCGCCAGCTGAACACTGAAGCTTTCTTT	CATSRDRQLNTEAFF
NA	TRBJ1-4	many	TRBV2	TGTGCCAGCAGTGAGGGGGGCGACGGAGAAAAACTGTTTTTT	CASSEGGDGEKLFF
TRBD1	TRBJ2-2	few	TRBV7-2	TGTGCCAGCAGCTTGAAAGGACAGGGCACCGGGGAGCTGTTTTTT	CASSLKGQGTGELFF
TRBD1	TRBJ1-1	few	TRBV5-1	TGCGCCAGCAGCGGGCTGACAGGGGCCCAAGCTTTCTTT	CASSGLTGAQAFF